The 21 T cell receptor beta chains presented below share a single source sample, sequenced in a study of blood T cell repertoires in COVID-19. The data were produced by immunoSEQ multiplex PCR, yet TCRdb's version contains in-frame clones alone and is incomplete. The sample holds 150,000 to 200,000 clones; roughly 86% are singletons and the top ten take less than 3.5%. Sample: peripheral blood. Source of these receptors: a woman aged 25 to 39 with active or convalescent COVID-19.

The chain recombines TRBV5-5 with TRBJ2-7, with a possible D match to TRBD1 (5 bases). Germline lookup yields CDR1 SGHKS and CDR2 YYEKEE (reference sequence). V was trimmed by 2 bases and J by 6 bases, leaving 18 bases between them. This CDR3 comprises 15 residues. The CDR3 sequence: CASSFLQGRYVEQYF. Here the CDR3 DNA reads TGTGCCAGCAGCTTTTTGCAGGGCAGGTATGTCGAGCAGTACTTC.

Note on this clone: The junction departs from the called germline gene at one end, perhaps through a read error. The chain combines TRBV6-1 with TRBJ2-5, with TRBD2 matching over 8 bases. The V gene's germline CDR1 is MNHNS and CDR2 SASEGT. There are 17 residues in the CDR3. The CDR3 DNA reads TGTGCCAGCACTGAAAAAGAAGGACTAGCATGGCAAGAGACCCAGTACTTC. Amino acids: CASTEKEGLAWQETQYF.

The chain employs TRBV14 and TRBJ1-2, with TRBD1 as a possible D gene (5 bases). CDR3 length: 14 amino acids. Trimming took 0 bases from V and 8 from J, leaving 13 bases between them. Germline-derived CDR1 and CDR2 are SGHDN and FVKESK. The CDR3: CASSQDLGGTGYTF. In DNA form, the CDR3 reads TGTGCCAGCAGCCAAGATCTTGGGGGGACCGGCTACACCTTC.

The rearrangement uses TRBV7-9 and TRBJ1-5, with D possibly being TRBD1 (5 bases). Germline-derived CDR1 and CDR2 are SEHNR and FQNEAQ (reference sequence). The CDR3 contains 14 residues. Trimming pared 1 base from V and 1 base from J, leaving 5 bases between. The CDR3 DNA sequence: TGTGCCAGCAGCTTAGGACAGAGCAATCAGCCCCAGCATTTT. Its translation is CASSLGQSNQPQHF.

The chain is built from TRBV2 and TRBJ2-3; 8 bases agree with TRBD2. CDR1 and CDR2 from the germline V gene are SNHLY and FYNNEI. V trimming: 6 bases; J trimming: 2 bases; junction bases outside the gene matches: 4. The CDR3 consists of 14 residues. The CDR3 spells CASRSGLDTDTQYF. CDR3 in DNA: TGTGCCAGCAGGTCGGGACTAGACACAGATACGCAGTATTTT.

J is TRBJ2-3 and V is TRBV2, with D possibly matching TRBD2 (6 bases). The CDR3 is 12 amino acids. The V and J ends lost 6 bases and 4 bases respectively, with 8 bases between them. The germline V gene has CDR1 SNHLY and CDR2 FYNNEI. The CDR3 sequence is CASRVAADTQYF. The CDR3 region has the DNA TGTGCCAGCAGGGTAGCGGCAGATACGCAGTATTTT.

This chain connects TRBV27 to TRBJ2-7; maybe TRBD1 (5 bases). The CDR3 is made up of 12 amino acids. The ends were cut back, 3 bases at V and 6 bases at J, with 9 bases in the middle. In germline, CDR1 is MNHEY, CDR2 SMNVEV (reference sequence). The CDR3 loop reads CASSFRDGEQYF. In nucleotides, the CDR3 is TGTGCCAGCAGTTTCAGGGATGGCGAGCAGTACTTC.

Details on this clone: This sample also contains other DNA sequences that code for the same CDR3. The J gene is TRBJ1-1, the V gene TRBV30; no clear D. The CDR3 sequence is 12 residues long. Deletions cut 2 bases from V and 1 base from J, with 5 bases between. CDR1 is GTSNPN and CDR2 is SVGIG in the germline V gene (reference sequence). This chain's CDR3 is CAWSSGNTEAFF. The CDR3 DNA follows: TGTGCCTGGAGTTCAGGGAACACTGAAGCTTTCTTT.

This sequence joins TRBV19 and TRBJ1-5; D is undetermined. Germline CDR1 and CDR2: LNHDA and SQIVND (reference sequence). The ends were cut back, 5 bases at V and 13 bases at J, with 21 bases in the middle. The CDR3 sequence is 14 residues long. The CDR3 sequence is CASSSITIQVRQHF. In DNA, the CDR3 is TGTGCCAGTAGTTCCATTACGATACAAGTTCGTCAGCATTTT. The full variable domain, its missing parts supplied by reference TRBV19 and TRBJ1-5, is DGGITQSPKYLFRKEGQNVTLSCEQNLNHDAMYWYRQDPGQGLRLIYYSQIVNDFQKGDIAEGYSVSREKKESFPLTVTSAQKNPTAFYLCASSSITIQVRQHFGDGTRLSIL.

The chain carries TRBV19 and TRBJ1-6, with 7 positions matching TRBD1. From germline, CDR1 is LNHDA and CDR2 SQIVND (reference sequence). There are 15 residues in the CDR3. V was pared by 5 bases and J by 7 bases, with 8 bases of the junction left unmatched. CDR3 sequence (DNA): TGTGCCAGTAGTCTGGACAGGCTTGGGAATTCACCCCTCCACTTT. This encodes CASSLDRLGNSPLHF.

J is TRBJ1-5 and V is TRBV28; the D is unclear. The CDR3 consists of 13 residues. V dropped 3 bases and J dropped 1 base, with 4 bases sitting between them. Germline V CDR1 and CDR2: MDHEN, SYDVKM. DNA for the CDR3: TGTGCCAGCAGTTTCCTAAGCAATCAGCCCCAGCATTTT. Its protein is CASSFLSNQPQHF. The variable domain in full, with the rest retrieved from reference TRBV28 and TRBJ1-5, is DVKVTQSSRYLVKRTGEKVFLECVQDMDHENMFWYRQDPGLGLRLIYFSYDVKMKEKGDIPEGYSVSREKKERFSLILESASTNQTSMYLCASSFLSNQPQHFGDGTRLSIL.

This clone was counted once. This sequence joins TRBV5-1 and TRBJ2-3; 12 bases map to TRBD2. Germline V gives CDR1 SGHRS, CDR2 YFSETQ. CDR3 length: 16 residues. The trim removed 4 bases at V and 8 bases at J, leaving 11 bases unmatched. The CDR3 reads CASSRTGTSGSGTQYF. For the CDR3, the DNA is TGCGCCAGCAGCCGCACCGGGACTAGCGGGTCGGGTACGCAGTATTTT.

V usage is TRBV5-6 and J usage is TRBJ1-2, with D possibly being TRBD1 (5 bases). Germline V lookup: CDR1 SGHDT, CDR2 YYEEEE. The CDR3 runs 12 residues. V was pared by 4 bases and J by 4 bases, with 8 bases between. CDR3 sequence reads: CASSGDFYGYTF. As DNA, the CDR3 is TGTGCCAGCAGCGGGGACTTCTATGGCTACACCTTC.

This clone was seen more than once but under ten times. J is TRBJ1-2 and V is TRBV15; TRBD1 aligns across 7 bases. V dropped 2 bases and J dropped 8; count of bases not matched to a gene: 11. This CDR3 contains 15 residues. Germline V CDR1 and CDR2: LNHNV, YYDKDF (reference sequence). The CDR3 loop reads CATSRPGQRLGGYTF. Here the CDR3 DNA reads TGTGCCACCAGCAGACCGGGACAGCGCCTGGGGGGCTACACCTTC.

V usage is TRBV6-5 and J usage is TRBJ2-1; TRBD1 is a possible D gene (5 bases). The CDR3 sequence is 15 residues long. The V end lost 5 bases, the J end lost 2 bases, and 13 bases lay between the germline ends. CDR1 and CDR2 from the germline V gene are MNHEY and SVGAGI. CDR3 amino acids: CASSPRVPAYNEQFF. The CDR3 nucleotides read TGTGCCAGCAGTCCCAGGGTCCCGGCCTACAATGAGCAGTTCTTC.

The rearrangement links TRBV28 to TRBJ1-2; 8 bases align to TRBD1. Germline CDR1 is MDHEN and CDR2 is SYDVKM. After removal of 1 base from V and 7 bases from J, the junction contained 8 bases not matched to a gene. This CDR3 is 15 amino acids long. The CDR3 sequence is CASSLFVRGHGGYTF. CDR3 DNA sequence: TGTGCCAGCAGTTTATTCGTCAGGGGGCATGGTGGCTACACCTTC.

CDR3 sequence: CAWGGVLNTEAFF. In DNA form, the CDR3 reads TGTGCCTGGGGCGGGGTCTTGAACACTGAAGCTTTCTTT. The V and J genes are TRBV30 and TRBJ1-1; D call uncertain. Germline V gives CDR1 GTSNPN, CDR2 SVGIG (reference sequence). V lost 5 bases and J 0 bases, leaving 10 bases between the germline ends. This CDR3 region has 13 residues.

The J gene is TRBJ2-3, the V gene TRBV5-1; D is perhaps TRBD2 (5 bases). The germline V gene has CDR1 SGHRS and CDR2 YFSETQ. The V end lost 4 bases, the J end lost 6 bases, and 9 bases lay between the germline ends. The CDR3 spans 12 residues. CDR3 coding DNA: TGCGCCAGCAGCCAAATAGCGGATACGCAGTATTTT. Translation gives CASSQIADTQYF. The whole variable domain, filled in from reference TRBV5-1 and TRBJ2-3, reads KAGVTQTPRYLIKTRGQQVTLSCSPISGHRSVSWYQQTPGQGLQFLFEYFSETQRNKGNFPGRFSGRQFSNSRSEMNVSTLELGDSALYLCASSQIADTQYFGPGTRLTVL.

This chain uses TRBV5-6 with TRBJ2-5; D call uncertain. Trimming cost V 1 base and J 2 bases, with 3 bases left between them. The germline CDR1 and CDR2 sequences are SGHDT and YYEEEE. This CDR3 is built from 12 residues. CDR3 DNA: TGTGCCAGCAGCTTGTATCAAGAGACCCAGTACTTC. Residues: CASSLYQETQYF.

This chain joins TRBV4-2 and TRBJ1-2; unclear D gene. The CDR3 has 13 amino acids. V was cut by 0 bases and J by 7 bases, with 9 bases left in between. The germline CDR1 and CDR2 sequences are LGHNA and YNFKEQ. The CDR3 reads CASSQDIEGGYTF. DNA for the CDR3: TGTGCCAGCAGCCAAGATATCGAGGGTGGCTACACCTTC.

The CDR3 sequence is CASSLDRGPGQPQHF. CDR3 sequence (DNA): TGTGCCAGCAGCCTGGACAGGGGGCCAGGACAGCCCCAGCATTTT. The V and J genes are TRBV4-2 and TRBJ1-5; 11 bases align to TRBD1. Germline loops: CDR1 LGHNA, CDR2 YNFKEQ. Trimming cost V 4 bases and J 7 bases; bases outside gene matches: 6. The CDR3 contains 15 residues.